This T cell receptor beta chain was obtained from a study of cytomegalovirus exposure and HLA in healthy donors. Notes on the study in general: The authors enumerated 180 or so TCR beta chains as linked to cytomegalovirus.

The PCR contained 60 Vbeta and 13 Jbeta primers. Using immunoSEQ multiplex PCR, the repertoire was profiled, and TCRdb retains in-frame clones only, with some absent. The table lists roughly 190,000 clones, about three quarters of them singletons. Germline V gene sequence: CDR1 MNHEY, CDR2 SVGAGI. V was cut by 5 bases and J by 3 bases, with 12 bases left in between. The CDR3 contains 14 residues. To note about this clone: Its antigen is as yet unknown.

This sequence was found in a woman under 40 in good health and CMV-seropositive. Sequencing was performed on PBMCs. J is TRBJ2-3 and V is TRBV6-5; a possible D gene is TRBD1 (6 bases). In DNA form, the CDR3 reads TGTGCCAGCAGTAAGCTACAGGGAACAGATACGCAGTATTTT. Its translation is CASSKLQGTDTQYF.